The sequence of this T cell receptor beta chain was determined in a study of T cells after yellow fever vaccination. General study findings and limits: Peak timing came faster in the weaker secondary response, day 5 versus 15.

Each CDR3 protein gets one entry after TCRdb re-called the 5' RACE reads with MiXCR. The sample holds 300,000 to 400,000 distinct CDR3 sequences, 9.5% to 15% seen once. Trimming shortened V by 4 bases and J by 7 bases, and 8 bases separated the two germline ends. Germline V gene sequence: CDR1 LGHNA, CDR2 YSLEER. CDR3 length equals 13 residues. This clonotype came up once. Its antigen is currently unknown. The chain joins TRBV4-3 to TRBJ1-6; D is undetermined. The sequence was collected from a man in his late teens or twenties who received the YFV17D yellow fever vaccine. The source was CD4+ T cells sorted from PBMCs, collected 15 days after the yellow fever booster vaccination. The CDR3 reads CASSPRANSPLHF. As DNA, the CDR3 is TGCGCCAGCAGCCCAAGGGCGAATTCACCCCTCCACTTT.